The rows below give T cell receptor beta chains drawn from one sample of a study of T-cell reconstitution after alpha-beta-depleted transplantation in children. In TCRdb, the PCR reads were re-called with MiXCR into one record per CDR3 protein. The sample carries 200,000 to 300,000 distinct CDR3 sequences, around 13% recorded once. The sample in question was PBMCs from the stem cell graft donor, obtained from the stem cell graft. The source is a human donor who donated a stem cell graft to a child with acute lymphoblastic leukemia. The conserved cysteine and the conserved F or W are not part of the CDR3 here.

J,V,CDR3
TRBJ2-1,TRBV14,ASSPLAGVDNEQF
TRBJ2-2,TRBV13,ASSPAGTGNTGELF
TRBJ2-3,TRBV20-1,SARDFSGGTDTQY
TRBJ2-7,TRBV19,ASSIEDRGVYEQY
TRBJ2-7,TRBV25-1,ASSIQGLTYEQY
TRBJ2-7,TRBV7-9,ASSLSQGAREQY
TRBJ1-2,TRBV10-3,ATYSLLNYGYT
TRBJ2-3,TRBV2,ASSETAWDGRAPGGVGDTQY
TRBJ1-1,TRBV18,ASSPPGRDHTEAF
TRBJ2-7,TRBV4-2,ASSLFLGQGSYEQY
TRBJ2-3,TRBV7-9,ASSIRLETDTQY
TRBJ2-7,TRBV5-1,ASSLPAYEQY
TRBJ2-1,TRBV20-1,SASDIFQF
TRBJ2-1,TRBV7-9,ASSQDRGLNEQF
TRBJ1-2,TRBV9,ASSAPMGYGYT
TRBJ1-6,TRBV6-5,ASSSTGQNSPLH
TRBJ2-2,TRBV6-2/TRBV6-3,ASSYSIAGGEWLGGELF
TRBJ2-5,TRBV9,ASRGPGETQY
TRBJ2-1,TRBV4-1,ASSQDPPGTPREQF
TRBJ1-1,TRBV30,AWSISRTRGAF
TRBJ2-5,TRBV5-1,ASSPTLEVNFKMRETQY
TRBJ2-7,TRBV6-5,AGTTDFTYEQY
TRBJ2-2,TRBV11-2,ASSLEGRLRGELF
TRBJ2-1,TRBV3-1,ASGSGISYNEQF
TRBJ2-3,TRBV5-1,ASSRASGETDTQY
TRBJ1-1,TRBV3-1,ASSPWTGGDTEAF
TRBJ2-4,TRBV2,ASSTGPKGNIQY
TRBJ2-7,TRBV19,ASSSTPFYEQY
TRBJ1-1,TRBV7-2,ASTPYYNTEAF
TRBJ2-1,TRBV7-8,ASSLALSSKNNEQF
TRBJ2-5,TRBV28,ASSYPTLGGEGLETQY
TRBJ2-2,TRBV7-9,ASSPHTVTNTGELF
TRBJ1-1,TRBV19,ASSITGVTEAF
TRBJ2-5,TRBV18,ASSPRGETQY
TRBJ1-1,TRBV6-5,ASSYSTRVGTEAF
TRBJ2-7,TRBV5-6,ASSLGGQTLYEQY
TRBJ1-2,TRBV5-8,ASSLRKFSYGYT
TRBJ1-5,TRBV28,ASSLGVGPFNQPQH
TRBJ2-2,TRBV27,ASSLLRGSGENTGELF
TRBJ2-1,TRBV5-4,ASSLAAGAHNEQF
TRBJ1-1,TRBV20-1,SAKQGSTNTEAF
TRBJ1-2,TRBV7-9,ASSSPQGPYGYT
TRBJ2-1,TRBV29-1,SVDSSGSDEQF
TRBJ1-3,TRBV12-3/TRBV12-4,ASSTGAAGNTIY
TRBJ2-7,TRBV19,ASSIGISYEQY
TRBJ1-1,TRBV19,ASSYTSGASTEAF
TRBJ2-7,TRBV28,ASTYQGLGDRPYEQY
TRBJ2-5,TRBV4-1,ASSQRDRGGETQY
TRBJ2-7,TRBV6-5,ASSRSPLPSYEQY
TRBJ2-5,TRBV6-5,ASSYPGQGQETQY
TRBJ2-7,TRBV12-3/TRBV12-4,ASSQSRESREQY
TRBJ1-1,TRBV7-9,ASSSWTSPNTEAF
TRBJ1-2,TRBV3-1,ASSQNRGPNYGYT
TRBJ2-1,TRBV7-9,ASSISGNEQF
TRBJ2-5,TRBV7-2,ASSFGGKRGETQY
TRBJ1-2,TRBV7-9,ASSLVGTGGSDGYT
TRBJ2-3,TRBV19,ASSISLLAGGTDTQY
TRBJ1-2,TRBV7-8,ASSLEWGAGYGYT
TRBJ2-1,TRBV28,ASSSAGVRNEQF